These 22 T cell receptor beta chains came from one sample sequenced in a study of identical twins. TCRdb used MiXCR to reprocess the 5' RACE reads, holding one entry per CDR3 protein. The data show around 690,000 distinct CDR3 sequences, around 20% seen once. These same records also appear under a second study, on T cells expressing NK-cell markers.

The sequenced material came from PBMCs. The receptors were gathered from a woman aged 18 to 35 in good health.

In its sample, this clonotype was seen many times. This rearrangement joins TRBV6-5 to TRBJ2-7, with D perhaps matching TRBD2 (5 bases). CDR1 and CDR2 (germline): MNHEY, SVGAGI. The V gene lost 6 bases and the J gene lost 6 bases, with 12 bases spanning the gap. This CDR3 region has 12 residues. CDR3 in DNA: TGTGCCAGCAGCTACCGCGGGTCCGAGCAGTACTTC. Its protein product is CASSYRGSEQYF.

The genes are TRBV29-1 and TRBJ2-7, with TRBD2 matching over 14 bases. Germline assignment: CDR1 SQVTM and CDR2 ANQGSEA. V lost 7 bases, J lost 8 bases, and 7 bases stayed unmatched. The CDR3 extends over 13 amino acids. The CDR3 loop reads CSANGLAGGKQYF. The CDR3 coding sequence is TGCAGCGCCAACGGACTAGCGGGGGGTAAGCAGTACTTC.

The chain couples TRBV5-6 to TRBJ2-3; D is uncertain. CDR1 SGHDT and CDR2 YYEEEE come from the germline V gene. This CDR3 region has 14 residues. Trimming left V 4 bases short and J 5 bases short, with 14 bases between. CDR3 bases: TGTGCCAGCAGCCCTTCGACGGGCGTAGATACGCAGTATTTT. Translation: CASSPSTGVDTQYF.

The V call is TRBV11-1, the J call TRBJ2-3, with D possibly matching TRBD1 (5 bases). The CDR3 covers 18 residues. The germline V and J ends were trimmed by 6 bases and 9 bases, with 31 bases remaining between them. Germline V gene sequence: CDR1 SGHAT, CDR2 FQDESV (reference sequence). CDR3 DNA: TGTGCCAGCAGGTCCCAGGGCCTTTGGTTCCGATACCCAATGACGCAGTATTTT. As protein: CASRSQGLWFRYPMTQYF.

There are a few counts of this clonotype. The J gene is TRBJ1-3, the V gene TRBV6-1, with a weak D call TRBD1 (5 bases). V gave up 6 bases and J gave up 2 bases, with 11 bases separating them. The V gene's germline CDR1 is MNHNS and CDR2 SASEGT. The CDR3 sequence is 14 residues long. DNA for the CDR3: TGTGCCAGCAGCCGGGACTTAACTGGAAACACCATATATTTT. It specifies CASSRDLTGNTIYF.

As concerns this clonotype: A read error may produce the germline difference seen at one junction end. The rearrangement links TRBV3-1 to TRBJ2-7; no definite D call. This CDR3 comprises 12 residues. Germline CDR1 reads LGHDT; CDR2 reads YNNKEL (reference sequence). CDR3 in DNA: TGTGCCAGCAGCCAAGGCCCCTACGAGCTGTACTTC. It encodes CASSQGPYELYF.

This chain links TRBV5-5 with TRBJ2-6, with unresolved D. Per the germline V gene, CDR1 is SGHKS and CDR2 is YYEKEE (reference sequence). The V and J ends lost 4 bases and 4 bases respectively, with 9 bases between them. This CDR3 comprises 14 residues. This CDR3 is CASSLLGGANVLTF. DNA for the CDR3: TGTGCCAGCAGCCTTTTAGGGGGGGCCAACGTCCTGACTTTC.

This clonotype has a handful of counts. V gene TRBV6-5 combines with J gene TRBJ2-7, with D possibly being TRBD1 (6 bases). Germline CDR1 MNHEY, CDR2 SVGAGI. The CDR3 spans 16 residues. Trimming took 0 bases from V and 0 from J, leaving 12 bases between them. CDR3 coding DNA: TGTGCCAGCAGTTACTCGATAGGACAGATCTCCTACGAGCAGTACTTC. Protein sequence: CASSYSIGQISYEQYF.

About this clonotype itself: At one boundary the junction diverges from the germline segment, which might be a read error. The rearrangement links TRBV18 to TRBJ2-1, with D possibly being TRBD1 (5 bases). Germline V CDR1 and CDR2: KGHSH, LQKENI. CDR3 length: 12 amino acids. The CDR3 region has the DNA TGTGCCAGCTCACCACCAACAGGTGGCAAAGGCTTC. Residues: CASSPPTGGKGF.

This clonotype was picked up a small number of times. This chain connects TRBV9 to TRBJ2-1; D unresolved. This CDR3 has 14 amino acids. V shed 2 bases and J shed 7 bases, with 13 bases lying between them. Looked up from germline, CDR1 is SGDLS and CDR2 is YYNGEE. The CDR3 DNA follows: TGTGCCAGCAGCGTCTCGGTGGTACGGAATGAGCAGTTCTTC. Its translation: CASSVSVVRNEQFF.

This clonotype was counted between two and nine times. The V and J genes are TRBV6-1 and TRBJ2-5; weak D call: TRBD1 (5 bases). V was clipped by 6 bases and J by 2 bases, with 19 bases between them. The germline V gene has CDR1 MNHNS and CDR2 SASEGT. CDR3 length equals 16 residues. CDR3 loop: CASSFRIPDRQETQYF. DNA of the CDR3: TGTGCCAGCAGCTTTCGGATACCAGACAGACAAGAGACCCAGTACTTC.

The CDR3 bases are TGTGCCAGCAGCTTAAGGACTAGGTGGAATTCCGAGCAGTACTTC. Encoded protein: CASSLRTRWNSEQYF. The V call is TRBV7-2, the J call TRBJ2-7, with 7 bases aligning to TRBD2. The CDR3 is made up of 15 amino acids. The V gene's germline CDR1 is SGHTA and CDR2 FQGNSA. Trimming took 2 bases from V and 6 from J; bases not matched to a gene: 10.

This clonotype was seen many times. The chain is built from TRBV29-1 and TRBJ2-7; D unclear. CDR3 length: 13 residues. Deletions cut 3 bases from V and 2 bases from J, with 11 bases between. The germline V gene encodes CDR1 SQVTM and CDR2 ANQGSEA. CDR3 amino acids: CSVEVQTPYEQYF. The DNA of the CDR3 is TGCAGCGTTGAGGTGCAGACACCCTACGAGCAGTACTTC.

The sample holds many counts of this clonotype. The chain couples TRBV6-1 to TRBJ1-4; maybe TRBD1 (6 bases). CDR1 and CDR2 from the germline V gene are MNHNS and SASEGT. The V gene lost 6 bases and the J gene lost 8 bases, with 16 bases spanning the gap. The CDR3 spans 14 residues. The CDR3: CASRRQVGKEKLFF. Written as DNA, the CDR3 is TGTGCCAGCAGAAGACAGGTTGGAAAGGAAAAACTGTTTTTT.

V and J are TRBV9 and TRBJ2-1; TRBD2 matches 8 bases. From germline, CDR1 is SGDLS and CDR2 YYNGEE. Trimming cost V 0 bases and J 7 bases; bases outside gene matches: 9. The CDR3 loop spans 16 amino acids. In nucleotides, the CDR3 is TGTGCCAGCAGCGTAGGGGGGGCTAGCGGGCTTAATGAGCAGTTCTTC. Translation gives CASSVGGASGLNEQFF.

This clonotype was detected a few times. The gene calls are TRBV20-1 and TRBJ2-3; 8 positions agree with TRBD2. Looked up from germline, CDR1 is DFQATT and CDR2 is SNEGSKA (reference sequence). V lost 3 bases to trimming and J lost 6 bases; unmatched junction nucleotides: 2. The CDR3 is 12 residues long. The CDR3 DNA follows: TGCAGTGCTAGCGGGGGGGGCGATACGCAGTATTTT. Its translation is CSASGGGDTQYF.

This clonotype appeared many times. The chain couples TRBV7-2 to TRBJ1-2; D gene unclear. The germline V gene encodes CDR1 SGHTA and CDR2 FQGNSA. The V and J ends lost 1 base and 3 bases respectively, with 6 bases between them. CDR3 length: 13 residues. The CDR3 is CASSLGLYYGYTF. As DNA, the CDR3 is TGTGCCAGCAGCTTAGGCCTATACTATGGCTACACCTTC.

At least ten counts were recorded for this clonotype. The CDR3 nucleotides read TGCGCCAGCAGCTTGGAGGAGGTAGCGAGCTCCTACAATGAGCAGTTCTTC. Translating gives CASSLEEVASSYNEQFF. This chain links TRBV5-1 with TRBJ2-1, with TRBD2 as a possible D gene (5 bases). The CDR3 extends over 17 amino acids. V shed 0 bases and J shed 0 bases, with 13 bases lying between them. CDR1 is SGHRS, CDR2 YFSETQ, per germline. The variable domain in full, with the rest retrieved from reference TRBV5-1 and TRBJ2-1, is KAGVTQTPRYLIKTRGQQVTLSCSPISGHRSVSWYQQTPGQGLQFLFEYFSETQRNKGNFPGRFSGRQFSNSRSEMNVSTLELGDSALYLCASSLEEVASSYNEQFFGPGTRLTVL.

This clonotype turned up a few times. The V call is TRBV12-3 or TRBV12-4, the J call TRBJ2-2; 10 positions match TRBD1. There are 15 residues in the CDR3. V was pared by 5 bases and J by 5 bases, with 5 bases of the junction left unmatched. CDR3 sequence (DNA): TGTGCCAGCAGTCGCCGGACAGGGGGAACCGGGGAGCTGTTTTTT. Translation: CASSRRTGGTGELFF.

In its sample, this clonotype was seen many times. The chain is built from TRBV3-1 and TRBJ1-1; the D is unclear. Trimming left V 2 bases short and J 4 bases short, with 14 bases between. CDR1 and CDR2 (germline): LGHDT, YNNKEL (reference sequence). There are 15 residues in the CDR3. In DNA, the CDR3 is TGTGCCAGCAGCCAATACACCGACCAGCGCACTGAAGCTTTCTTT. Its protein is CASSQYTDQRTEAFF.

This clonotype was seen more than once but under ten times. V usage is TRBV12-3 or TRBV12-4 and J usage is TRBJ2-5; 13 positions agree with TRBD2. V gave up 6 bases and J gave up 4 bases; unmatched junction bases: 17. This CDR3 is built from 19 residues. The CDR3, as DNA: TGTGCCAGCAGCCCAAGACCTCCGACTAGCGGGGGGCTAAGAGAGACCCAGTACTTC. Protein sequence: CASSPRPPTSGGLRETQYF.

This chain joins TRBV5-1 and TRBJ1-2; D uncertain. Germline loops: CDR1 SGHRS, CDR2 YFSETQ. The germline V and J ends were trimmed by 0 bases and 7 bases, with 7 bases remaining between them. CDR3 size: 12 residues. This CDR3 is CASSLGNGGYTF. CDR3 in DNA: TGCGCCAGCAGCTTGGGGAACGGTGGCTACACCTTC.